This paragraph covers one TCR beta chain sequence. The sample originates from a study of blood T cell repertoires in COVID-19. About the study: COVID-19 samples collected from the United States, Italy and Spain covered acute and convalescent phases.

In the source study's methods: Amplification from reference gene primers served as the basis for estimated nucleated cell counts. The method was immunoSEQ multiplex PCR; TCRdb's version includes in-frame clones alone and lacks a portion of them. Clonal size and the V and J genes are those of that table, whereas D and trimming came from the DNA. This sample has about 250,000 clones; over 70% occur once, and the top ten carry approximately 7.9%. The CDR3 spans 15 residues. Per germline, CDR1 LNHDA and CDR2 SQIVND (reference sequence). Trimming cost V 7 bases and J 4 bases; bases outside gene matches: 8.

V gene TRBV19 combines with J gene TRBJ2-3, with TRBD2 matching over 10 bases. The TCR sequence derives from a woman of 80 years or more with acute or convalescent COVID-19. Sequencing input: peripheral blood. CDR3 loop: CASNQAGGRADTQYF. Written as DNA, the CDR3 is TGTGCCAGTAACCAAGCGGGGGGGCGAGCAGATACGCAGTATTTT. Combining the CDR3 with reference TRBV19 and TRBJ2-3 gives the whole variable domain DGGITQSPKYLFRKEGQNVTLSCEQNLNHDAMYWYRQDPGQGLRLIYYSQIVNDFQKGDIAEGYSVSREKKESFPLTVTSAQKNPTAFYLCASNQAGGRADTQYFGPGTRLTVL.